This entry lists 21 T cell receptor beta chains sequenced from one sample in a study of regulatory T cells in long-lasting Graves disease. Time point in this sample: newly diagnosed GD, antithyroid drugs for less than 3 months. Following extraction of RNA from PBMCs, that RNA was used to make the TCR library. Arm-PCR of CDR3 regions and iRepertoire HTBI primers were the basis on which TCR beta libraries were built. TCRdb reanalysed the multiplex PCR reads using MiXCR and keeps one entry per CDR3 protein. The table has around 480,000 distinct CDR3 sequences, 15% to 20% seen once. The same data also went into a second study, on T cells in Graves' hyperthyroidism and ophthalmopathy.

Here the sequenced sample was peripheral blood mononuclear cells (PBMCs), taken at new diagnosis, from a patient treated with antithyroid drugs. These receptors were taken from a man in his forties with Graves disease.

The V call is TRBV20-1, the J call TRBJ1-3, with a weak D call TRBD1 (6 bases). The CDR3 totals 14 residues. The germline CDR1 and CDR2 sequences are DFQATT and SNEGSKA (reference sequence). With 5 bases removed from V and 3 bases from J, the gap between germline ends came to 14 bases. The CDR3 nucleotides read TGCAGTGCTCTTAGGGGGGCTGGTGGAAACACCATATATTTT. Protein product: CSALRGAGGNTIYF.

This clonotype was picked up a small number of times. The CDR3 sequence: CAIGAAYEQYF. The DNA for the CDR3 is TGTGCCATCGGGGCAGCCTACGAGCAGTACTTC. The V gene is TRBV10-3, the J gene TRBJ2-7, with D possibly matching TRBD1 (5 bases). V was shortened by 8 bases and J by 2 bases, with 7 bases between the two germline ends. The CDR3 has 11 amino acids. Germline CDR1 ENHRY, CDR2 SYGVKD.

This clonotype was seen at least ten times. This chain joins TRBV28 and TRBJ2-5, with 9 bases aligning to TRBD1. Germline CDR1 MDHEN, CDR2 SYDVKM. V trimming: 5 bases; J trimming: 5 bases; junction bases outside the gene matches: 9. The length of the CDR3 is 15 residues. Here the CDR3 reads CASSPPGTGMETQYF. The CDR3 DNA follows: TGTGCCAGCAGTCCCCCCGGGACAGGGATGGAGACCCAGTACTTC. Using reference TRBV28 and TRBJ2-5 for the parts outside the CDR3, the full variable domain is DVKVTQSSRYLVKRTGEKVFLECVQDMDHENMFWYRQDPGLGLRLIYFSYDVKMKEKGDIPEGYSVSREKKERFSLILESASTNQTSMYLCASSPPGTGMETQYFGPGTRLLVL.

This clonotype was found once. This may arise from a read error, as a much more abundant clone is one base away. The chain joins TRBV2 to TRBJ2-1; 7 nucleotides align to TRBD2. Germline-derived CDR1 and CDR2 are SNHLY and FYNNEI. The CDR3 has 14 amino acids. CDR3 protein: CASSRLAKNNEQSF. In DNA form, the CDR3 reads TGTGCCAGCAGCCGACTAGCCAAAAACAATGAGCAGTCCTTC.

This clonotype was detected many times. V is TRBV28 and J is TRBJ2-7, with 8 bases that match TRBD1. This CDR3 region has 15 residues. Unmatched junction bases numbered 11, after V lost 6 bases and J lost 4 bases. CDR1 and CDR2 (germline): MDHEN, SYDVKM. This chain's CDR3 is CASRRTGYGGYEQYF. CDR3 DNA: TGTGCCAGCAGACGGACAGGGTACGGTGGGTACGAGCAGTACTTC.

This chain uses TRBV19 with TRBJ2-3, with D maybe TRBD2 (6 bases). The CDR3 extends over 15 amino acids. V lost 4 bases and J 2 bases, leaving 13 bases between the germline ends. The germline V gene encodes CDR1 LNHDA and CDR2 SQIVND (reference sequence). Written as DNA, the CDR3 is TGTGCCAGTAGTACCTCAGGGAGGTTCACAGATACGCAGTATTTT. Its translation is CASSTSGRFTDTQYF.

The CDR3 DNA reads as TGTGCCAGCAGCCGAACTAGCGGGAGGGTCTTCAATGAGCAGTTCTTC. Translation: CASSRTSGRVFNEQFF. The chain employs TRBV3-1 and TRBJ2-1, with 13 bases lining up with TRBD2. CDR3 length: 16 residues. CDR1 and CDR2 (germline): LGHDT, YNNKEL (reference sequence). With V trimmed by 4 bases and J by 6 bases, 6 bases remained unmatched.

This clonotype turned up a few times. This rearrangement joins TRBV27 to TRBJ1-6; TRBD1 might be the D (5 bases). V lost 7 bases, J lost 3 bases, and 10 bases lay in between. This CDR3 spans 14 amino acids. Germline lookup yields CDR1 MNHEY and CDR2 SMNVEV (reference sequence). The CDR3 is CASTTTDYNSPLHF. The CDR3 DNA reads TGTGCCAGCACTACGACAGACTATAATTCACCCCTCCACTTT.

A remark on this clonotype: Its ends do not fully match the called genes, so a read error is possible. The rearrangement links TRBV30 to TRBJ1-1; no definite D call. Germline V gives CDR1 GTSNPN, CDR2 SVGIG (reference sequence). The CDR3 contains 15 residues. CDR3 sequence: CAWSPSSRVNTETFF. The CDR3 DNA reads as TGTGCCTGGAGTCCCTCTTCGAGGGTGAACACTGAAACTTTCTTT.

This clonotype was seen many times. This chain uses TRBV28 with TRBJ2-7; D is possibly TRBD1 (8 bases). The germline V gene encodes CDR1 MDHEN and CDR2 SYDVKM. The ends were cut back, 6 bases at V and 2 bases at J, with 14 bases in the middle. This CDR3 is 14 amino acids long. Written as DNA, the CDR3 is TGTGCCAGCAGAACAGGGGGGGACACCTACGAGCAGTACTTC. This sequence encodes CASRTGGDTYEQYF. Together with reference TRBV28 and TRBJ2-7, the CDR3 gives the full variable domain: DVKVTQSSRYLVKRTGEKVFLECVQDMDHENMFWYRQDPGLGLRLIYFSYDVKMKEKGDIPEGYSVSREKKERFSLILESASTNQTSMYLCASRTGGDTYEQYFGPGTRLTVT.

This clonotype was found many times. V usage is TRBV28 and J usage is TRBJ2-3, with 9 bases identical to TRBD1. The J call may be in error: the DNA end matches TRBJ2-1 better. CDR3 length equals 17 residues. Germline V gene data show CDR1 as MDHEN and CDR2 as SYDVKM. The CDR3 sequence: CASSLFFRGQGFHEQFF. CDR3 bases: TGTGCCAGCAGTTTATTTTTCCGGGGACAGGGCTTTCATGAGCAGTTCTTC.

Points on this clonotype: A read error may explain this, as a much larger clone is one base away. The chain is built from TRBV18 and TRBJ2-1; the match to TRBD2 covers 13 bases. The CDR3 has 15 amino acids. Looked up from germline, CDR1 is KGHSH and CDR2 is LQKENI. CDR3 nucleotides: TGTGTCAGCTCAGGGACTAGCGGGATTCAAAATGAGCAGTTCTTC. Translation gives CVSSGTSGIQNEQFF.

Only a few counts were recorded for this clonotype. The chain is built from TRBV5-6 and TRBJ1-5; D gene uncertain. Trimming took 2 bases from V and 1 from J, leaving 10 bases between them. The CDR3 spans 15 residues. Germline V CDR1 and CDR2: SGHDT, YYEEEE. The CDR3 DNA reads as TGTGCCAGCAGCTTTTGGGGAGGAAGCAATCAGCCCCAGCATTTT. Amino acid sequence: CASSFWGGSNQPQHF.

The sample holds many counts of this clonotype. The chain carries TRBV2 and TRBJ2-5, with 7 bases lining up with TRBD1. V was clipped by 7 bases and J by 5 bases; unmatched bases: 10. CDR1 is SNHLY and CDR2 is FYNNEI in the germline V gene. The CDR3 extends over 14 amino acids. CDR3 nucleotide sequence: TGTGCCAGCATAGAAAGGGGGCATTGGGAGACCCAGTACTTC. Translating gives CASIERGHWETQYF.

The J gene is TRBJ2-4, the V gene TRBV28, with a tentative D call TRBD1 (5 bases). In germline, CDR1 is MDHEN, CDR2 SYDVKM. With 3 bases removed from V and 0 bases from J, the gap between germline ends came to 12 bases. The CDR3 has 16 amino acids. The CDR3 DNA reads TGTGCCAGCAGTTTCATGGGGCCGCTAGCCAAAAACATTCAGTACTTC. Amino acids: CASSFMGPLAKNIQYF.

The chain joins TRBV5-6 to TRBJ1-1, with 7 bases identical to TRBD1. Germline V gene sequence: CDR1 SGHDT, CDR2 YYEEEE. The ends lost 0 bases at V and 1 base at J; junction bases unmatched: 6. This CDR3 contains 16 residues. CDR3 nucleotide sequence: TGTGCCAGCAGCTTGGAATGGGCAGGGGGGAACACTGAAGCTTTCTTT. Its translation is CASSLEWAGGNTEAFF.

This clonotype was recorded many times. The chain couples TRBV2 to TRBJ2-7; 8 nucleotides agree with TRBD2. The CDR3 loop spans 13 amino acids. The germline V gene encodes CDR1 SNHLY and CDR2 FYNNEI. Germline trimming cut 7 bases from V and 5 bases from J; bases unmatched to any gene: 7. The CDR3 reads CASNKREKNEQYF. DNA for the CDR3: TGTGCCAGCAATAAGCGGGAGAAGAACGAGCAGTACTTC.

DNA of the CDR3: TGTGCCAGTAGTATAATGTCGGGAGGTTACAATGAGCAGTTCTTC. It yields the protein CASSIMSGGYNEQFF. The V and J genes are TRBV19 and TRBJ2-1; 7 bases line up with TRBD2. CDR1 is LNHDA and CDR2 is SQIVND in the germline V gene (reference sequence). V was clipped by 2 bases and J by 4 bases; unmatched bases: 5. The CDR3 covers 15 residues.

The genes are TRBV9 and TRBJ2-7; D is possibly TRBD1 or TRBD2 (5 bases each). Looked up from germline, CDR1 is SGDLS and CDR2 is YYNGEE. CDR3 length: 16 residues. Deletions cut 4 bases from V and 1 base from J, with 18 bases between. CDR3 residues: CASSHKYGTDSYEQYF. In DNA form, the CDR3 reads TGTGCCAGCAGCCACAAATACGGGACGGATTCCTACGAGCAGTACTTC.

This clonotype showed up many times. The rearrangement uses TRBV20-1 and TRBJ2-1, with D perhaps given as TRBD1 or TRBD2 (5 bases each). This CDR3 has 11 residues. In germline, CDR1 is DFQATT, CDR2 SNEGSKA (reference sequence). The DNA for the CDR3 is TGCAGCGCGAGGGGTCTGCCAGAGCAGTTCTTC. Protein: CSARGLPEQFF.

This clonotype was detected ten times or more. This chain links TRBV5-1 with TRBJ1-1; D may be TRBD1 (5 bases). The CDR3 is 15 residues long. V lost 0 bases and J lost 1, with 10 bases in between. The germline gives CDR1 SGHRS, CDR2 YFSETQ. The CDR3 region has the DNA TGCGCCAGCAGCTTGGCGCTGGGGCGGAACACTGAAGCTTTCTTT. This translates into CASSLALGRNTEAFF.